The present T cell receptor (beta chain) was sequenced within a study of persistence of HIV-infected CD4 T cells. Across the whole study: CD4+ T cells responding to CMV or HIV-1 Gag were isolated. Study-wide points: Degenerate expanded CDR3beta sequences were enriched among CMV- and Gag-responding cells. Compared with CD3/CD28-stimulated cells, CMV- and Gag-responding cells showed lower TCRbeta richness.

The libraries were made with immunoSEQ version 4 in survey mode. Libraries were prepared by immunoSEQ multiplex PCR; TCRdb keeps only in-frame clonotypes and omits some of them. Of 25,000 to 40,000 clones listed, around four fifths are singletons. An overlapping HIV-1 Gag peptide pool stimulated these cells at 0.95 to 1 ug/peptide/mL. CD40L/CD69 double-negative CD45RO-high memory CD4+ T cells were collected. This CDR3 has 14 residues. V shed 8 bases, J shed 0 bases, and the junction held 5 bases outside the gene matches. Germline values: CDR1 SNHLY, CDR2 FYNNEI. In regard to this clone: What it recognizes is unknown.

The V gene is TRBV2, the J gene TRBJ1-1, with 8 positions matching TRBD1. Here the sequenced sample was CD4+ T cells sorted from PBMCs after approximately 18-hour stimulation, taken from a patient who received antiretroviral therapy. This TCR was sampled from an adult woman with HIV who was CMV-seropositive. For the CDR3, the DNA is TGTGCCAGCGGACAGGGCTACTTGAACACTGAAGCTTTCTTT. Protein product: CASGQGYLNTEAFF.